What follows describes a single TCR beta chain. This specimen comes from a study of T cell changes during pregnancy in multiple sclerosis. V shed 5 bases and J 7 bases; nucleotides not matched to a gene: 13. CDR1 and CDR2 from the germline V gene are SGHTS and YDEGEE. This CDR3 contains 16 residues. Profiled with immunoSEQ multiplex PCR; TCRdb holds only in-frame clones, not every one. The repertoire has about 77,000 clones, approximately 91% of them found once; the top ten carry approximately 2%. The J gene is TRBJ2-1, the V gene TRBV5-8, with 9 bases identical to TRBD2. Source: peripheral blood, taken before pregnancy. The source of this sequence is a female donor with multiple sclerosis, enrolled in a pregnancy study. As DNA, the CDR3 is TGTGCCAGCAGGGGCCTAGCGGGGTTGGGTAGGAATGAGCAGTTCTTC. Amino acids: CASRGLAGLGRNEQFF.